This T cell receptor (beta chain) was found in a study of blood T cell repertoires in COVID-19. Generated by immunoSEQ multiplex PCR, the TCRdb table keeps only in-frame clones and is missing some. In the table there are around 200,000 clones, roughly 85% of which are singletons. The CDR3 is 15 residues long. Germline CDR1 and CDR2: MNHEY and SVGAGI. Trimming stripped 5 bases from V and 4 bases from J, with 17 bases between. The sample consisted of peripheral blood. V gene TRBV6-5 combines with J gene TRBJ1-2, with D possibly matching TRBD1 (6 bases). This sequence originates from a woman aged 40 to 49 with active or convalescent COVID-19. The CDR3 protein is CASSSWTEGIYGYTF. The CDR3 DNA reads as TGTGCCAGCAGTAGCTGGACAGAGGGAATCTATGGCTACACCTTC.